The next 19 T cell receptor beta chains were all read from a single sample in a study of control samples from healthy donors and cancer patients. Clones were sequenced by immunoSEQ multiplex PCR, and TCRdb holds only the in-frame ones, with some missing. The sample holds around 30,000 clones, 93% seen once. Sequencing was performed on PBMCs. Source of these receptors: a man between 35 and 55 years old with colorectal cancer.

J is TRBJ2-2 and V is TRBV5-1; D is unclear. V lost 1 base and J 3 bases, leaving 7 bases between the germline ends. The CDR3 spans 14 residues. Germline values: CDR1 SGHRS, CDR2 YFSETQ. The CDR3 sequence: CASSLLSDTGELFF. The CDR3 bases are TGCGCCAGCAGCTTGTTATCCGACACCGGGGAGCTGTTTTTT.

The chain is built from TRBV6-5 and TRBJ1-4, with a tentative D call TRBD1 (5 bases). V lost 0 bases to trimming and J lost 8 bases, with 13 bases between them. This CDR3 has 15 amino acids. The germline V gene has CDR1 MNHEY and CDR2 SVGAGI. CDR3 coding DNA: TGTGCCAGCAGTTACTCGGGGCAGCCAGCGGAAAAACTGTTTTTT. Its translation: CASSYSGQPAEKLFF.

This chain links TRBV3-1 (or the pseudogene TRBV3-2) with TRBJ1-6, with D maybe TRBD1 (5 bases). The V end lost 1 base, the J end lost 7 bases, and 14 bases lay between the germline ends. Germline values: CDR1 LGHDT, CDR2 YNNKEL (reference sequence). The CDR3 has 16 residues. The CDR3 coding sequence is TGTGCCAGCAGCCAAGTGGGGCAGGGAGGCAATTCACCCCTCCACTTT. It translates to CASSQVGQGGNSPLHF.

The J gene is TRBJ2-3, the V gene TRBV4-2; 7 bases are a match to TRBD2. The junction had 4 bases not matched to a gene; V was cut back by 3 bases and J by 1 base. From germline, CDR1 is LGHNA and CDR2 YNFKEQ. This CDR3 is built from 15 residues. The CDR3 DNA reads as TGTGCCAGCAGCCAGCCCAGCGGGGGCACAGATACGCAGTATTTT. The encoded protein is CASSQPSGGTDTQYF.

V usage is TRBV19 and J usage is TRBJ2-2; 7 bases fit TRBD2. The V segment lost 5 bases and the J segment 0 bases; nucleotides outside the gene matches: 9. The CDR3 sequence is 17 residues long. Germline CDR1 reads LNHDA; CDR2 reads SQIVND (reference sequence). Here the CDR3 reads CASSPRTSVTNTGELFF. The CDR3 coding sequence is TGTGCCAGTAGTCCCAGAACTAGCGTTACGAACACCGGGGAGCTGTTTTTT.

The chain carries TRBV9 and TRBJ2-1; 8 bases agree with TRBD2. Germline values: CDR1 SGDLS, CDR2 YYNGEE. Losses at the gene ends were 5 bases for V and 5 bases for J; bases not matched to a gene: 9. The CDR3 consists of 15 residues. The CDR3 here is CASSSSGGHNNEQFF. The DNA for the CDR3 is TGTGCCAGCAGTTCCTCGGGGGGGCACAACAATGAGCAGTTCTTC.

Comment on this clone: The germline gene is not matched at one end of the junction; a read error may be the cause. The rearrangement links TRBV20-1 to TRBJ2-5; the D gene is possibly TRBD1 (5 bases). Germline loops: CDR1 DFQATT, CDR2 SNEGSKA (reference sequence). The length of the CDR3 is 10 residues. The CDR3 DNA reads as TGCAGTGCTTCCGCGGACACCCCGGACTTC. This translates into CSASADTPDF.

The chain employs TRBV10-1 and TRBJ1-1; 10 bases line up with TRBD1. Germline assignment: CDR1 WNHNN and CDR2 SYGVQD (reference sequence). This CDR3 contains 16 residues. J lost 4 bases, V lost 2 bases, and 7 bases had no gene match. CDR3 DNA: TGCGCCAGCAGTGAGGGGGACAGGGGATGGGGCACTGAAGCTTTCTTT. The encoded protein is CASSEGDRGWGTEAFF.

The V gene is TRBV7-2, the J gene TRBJ2-2; 14 bases line up with TRBD2. Trimming at V came to 3 bases and at J to 9 bases, leaving 6 bases not matched to a gene. Germline loops: CDR1 SGHTA, CDR2 FQGNSA. This CDR3 is 16 amino acids long. The CDR3 loop is CASSFGLAGGARELFF. For the CDR3, the DNA is TGTGCCAGCAGCTTCGGACTAGCGGGGGGCGCAAGGGAGCTGTTTTTT.

The chain is built from TRBV11-1 and TRBJ2-7; D is perhaps TRBD1 (6 bases). The CDR3 is made up of 13 amino acids. V dropped 1 base and J dropped 3 bases, with 7 bases sitting between them. Germline V gene lookup returns CDR1 SGHAT and CDR2 FQDESV (reference sequence). The CDR3 DNA reads as TGTGCCAGCAGCTTAGGGACAGACTACGAGCAGTACTTC. Encoded protein: CASSLGTDYEQYF. The complete variable domain, with remaining parts taken from reference TRBV11-1 and TRBJ2-7, reads EAEVAQSPRYKITEKSQAVAFWCDPISGHATLYWYRQILGQGPELLVQFQDESVVDDSQLPKDRFSAERLKGVDSTLKIQPAELGDSAMYLCASSLGTDYEQYFGPGTRLTVT.

The chain couples TRBV28 to TRBJ1-2, with 7 bases lining up with TRBD1. Losses at the gene ends were 4 bases for V and 7 bases for J; bases not matched to a gene: 9. The length of the CDR3 is 14 residues. CDR1 MDHEN and CDR2 SYDVKM come from the germline V gene. The CDR3 DNA follows: TGTGCCAGCAGTTCTCCACAGGGGTTTGTTGGCTACACCTTC. Translating gives CASSSPQGFVGYTF.

The chain combines TRBV5-4 with TRBJ2-3; D is unresolved. V gave up 4 bases and J gave up 1 base, with 7 bases separating them. The CDR3 totals 13 residues. The germline gives CDR1 SGHNT, CDR2 YYREEE (reference sequence). CDR3 DNA sequence: TGTGCCAGCAGCACGGCCGGCACAGATACGCAGTATTTT. Protein: CASSTAGTDTQYF.

This chain links TRBV7-9 with TRBJ1-1; D unclear. The germline V gene encodes CDR1 SEHNR and CDR2 FQNEAQ (reference sequence). V was trimmed by 1 base and J by 1 base, leaving 7 bases between them. This CDR3 contains 14 residues. The CDR3 coding sequence is TGTGCCAGCAGCTTAGGATCTGCGAACACTGAAGCTTTCTTT. Translated, it gives CASSLGSANTEAFF.

The rearrangement joins TRBV29-1 to TRBJ2-3; perhaps TRBD2 as D (7 bases). The CDR3 covers 15 residues. Germline V gives CDR1 SQVTM, CDR2 ANQGSEA. V was trimmed by 1 base and J by 4 bases, leaving 15 bases between them. CDR3 protein: CSVEVLGGASDTQYF. DNA of the CDR3: TGCAGCGTTGAAGTGTTGGGGGGGGCCTCAGATACGCAGTATTTT.

The genes are TRBV2 and TRBJ1-6, with a weak D call TRBD1 (5 bases). V lost 4 bases and J lost 1, with 11 bases in between. The CDR3 runs 16 residues. The germline V gene has CDR1 SNHLY and CDR2 FYNNEI. DNA of the CDR3: TGTGCCAGCAGTGTACGGGGCTATTCCTATAATTCACCCCTCCACTTT. It is translated as CASSVRGYSYNSPLHF.

This chain connects TRBV7-9 to TRBJ1-1; TRBD1 matches at 10 bases. The CDR3 covers 11 residues. Per the germline V gene, CDR1 is SEHNR and CDR2 is FQNEAQ (reference sequence). The V and J ends lost 11 bases and 10 bases, in that order; junction bases with no gene match: 7. The DNA for the CDR3 is TGTGCCGGCGGGACAGGGGATCGAGCTTTCTTT. This translates into CAGGTGDRAFF.

The rearrangement uses TRBV19 and TRBJ1-1; D is possibly TRBD1 (5 bases). In germline, CDR1 is LNHDA, CDR2 SQIVND (reference sequence). CDR3 length: 15 amino acids. The V end was cut by 0 bases, the J end by 7 bases, with 15 bases between. CDR3 sequence (DNA): TGTGCCAGTAGTATAGATAAGGGACTAGTAGGTGAAGCTTTCTTT. Protein: CASSIDKGLVGEAFF.

This chain links TRBV6-5 with TRBJ1-1; weak D call: TRBD1 (6 bases). The CDR3 spans 13 residues. Per the germline V gene, CDR1 is MNHEY and CDR2 is SVGAGI. V lost 2 bases, J lost 5 bases, and 9 bases lay in between. CDR3 protein: CASSYGGPTEAFF. Written as DNA, the CDR3 is TGTGCCAGCAGTTACGGGGGGCCAACTGAAGCTTTCTTT.

The V and J genes are TRBV6-5 and TRBJ1-3, with no clear D. V was cut by 11 bases and J by 0 bases, with 14 bases left in between. This CDR3 comprises 14 residues. Per germline, CDR1 MNHEY and CDR2 SVGAGI. CDR3 sequence: CAGADGASGNTIYF. The CDR3 DNA reads as TGTGCCGGCGCGGACGGAGCCTCTGGAAACACCATATATTTT.